A selection of T cell receptor beta chains follows, all from one sample in a study of blood T cell repertoires in COVID-19. Using immunoSEQ multiplex PCR, the repertoire was profiled, and TCRdb retains in-frame clones only, with some absent. The sample consists of 200,000 or so clones, 75% to 90% of them appearing once. Sequenced sample: peripheral blood. The source is a woman between 35 and 50 years old with acute or convalescent COVID-19. Both conserved end residues are part of each CDR3. The D gene is left open where the match is weak. A clone size is listed for some rows: how often the clone was seen (once, few, many), or a class if it is expanded.

clone size	V gene	J gene	D gene	CDR3 DNA	CDR3 protein
-	TRBV12-3/TRBV12-4	TRBJ1-2	-	TGTGCCAGCAGTCGTGACTATGGCTACACCTTC	CASSRDYGYTF
-	TRBV7-9	TRBJ2-1	TRBD2	TGTGCCAGCAGCTTAGTGGTAGCGGGATCTGAGCAGTTCTTC	CASSLVVAGSEQFF
-	TRBV2	TRBJ1-6	-	TGTGCCAGCAATTACGGTTCCTATAATTCACCCCTCCACTTT	CASNYGSYNSPLHF
once	TRBV2	TRBJ1-3	-	TGTGCCAGCAGTGAAAATTGGTTCGGGGACACCATATATTTT	CASSENWFGDTIYF
-	TRBV7-2	TRBJ2-7	TRBD1	TGTGCCAGCAAACCCGGGACAGGGGTCTACGAGCAGTACTTC	CASKPGTGVYEQYF
-	TRBV15	TRBJ2-7	-	TGTGCCACCAGCAGAGAGGGGGGAATCAACTCCTACGAGCAGTACTTC	CATSREGGINSYEQYF
few	TRBV9	TRBJ1-3	-	TGTGCCAGCAGCGTAGGGAGCTCTGGAAACACCATATATTTT	CASSVGSSGNTIYF
-	TRBV5-4	TRBJ2-3	-	TGTGCCAGCAGCTTGGGGAGCGGAGCCACAGATACGCAGTATTTT	CASSLGSGATDTQYF
-	TRBV20-1	TRBJ1-2	TRBD1	TGCAGTGCTAGTTACGGCACAGGGGACAGTGGCTACACCTTC	CSASYGTGDSGYTF
few	TRBV10-3	TRBJ1-1	TRBD1	TGTGCCGTCACAGGGGGCACTGAAGCTTTCTTT	CAVTGGTEAFF
few	TRBV5-1	TRBJ2-7	TRBD2	TGCGCCAGCAGCTTGGCGTCGGGACTAGCGGGAGGCTACGAGCAGTACTTC	CASSLASGLAGGYEQYF
-	TRBV28	TRBJ2-2	-	TGTGCCAGCAGTTTATGGGCTGTGGCCGGGGAGCTGTTTTTT	CASSLWAVAGELFF